The text below deals with one T cell receptor beta chain. This sample was included in a study of control samples from healthy donors and cancer patients. Clones were read by immunoSEQ multiplex PCR, and TCRdb kept only the in-frame ones, dropping some. This sample has under 150,000 clones; about 95% occur once, and the top ten carry around 3.6%. With 7 bases removed from V and 0 bases from J, the gap between germline ends came to 12 bases. The CDR3 loop spans 14 amino acids. Germline V gives CDR1 SNHLY, CDR2 FYNNEI. Sequencing was done on a sample of blood. V usage is TRBV2 and J usage is TRBJ1-1; D is undetermined. The clonotype was recovered from a man younger than 40 in good health. The CDR3 sequence: CASMISSLNTEAFF. CDR3 sequence (DNA): TGTGCCAGCATGATCAGCAGCTTGAACACTGAAGCTTTCTTT.